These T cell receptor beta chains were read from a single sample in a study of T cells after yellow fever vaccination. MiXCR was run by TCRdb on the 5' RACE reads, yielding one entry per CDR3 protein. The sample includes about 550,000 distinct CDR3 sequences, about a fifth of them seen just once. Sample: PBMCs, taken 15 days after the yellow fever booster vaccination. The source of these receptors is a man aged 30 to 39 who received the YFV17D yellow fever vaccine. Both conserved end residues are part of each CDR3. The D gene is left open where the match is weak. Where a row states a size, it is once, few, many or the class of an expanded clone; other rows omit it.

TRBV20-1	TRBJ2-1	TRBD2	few	CSARDPSGPNGGEQFF
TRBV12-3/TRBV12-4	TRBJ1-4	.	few	CASSLDGPPREKLFF
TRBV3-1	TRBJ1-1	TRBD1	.	CASTQGGGSEAFF
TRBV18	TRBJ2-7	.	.	CASSRGELYEQYF
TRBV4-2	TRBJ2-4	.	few	CASSQDRTIDNIQYF
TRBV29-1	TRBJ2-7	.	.	CSVSSGPYEQYF
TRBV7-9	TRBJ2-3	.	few	CASSVGTAKEDTQYF
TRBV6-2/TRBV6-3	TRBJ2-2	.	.	CASSQTRGTGELFF
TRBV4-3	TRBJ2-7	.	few	CASSQFGGDYEQYF
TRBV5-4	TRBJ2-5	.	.	CASSSGGPKETQYF
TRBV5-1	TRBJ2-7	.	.	CASSLTSSGSYEQYF
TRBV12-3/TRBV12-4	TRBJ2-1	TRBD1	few	CASSSGQGNNEQFF
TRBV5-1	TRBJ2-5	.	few	CASSPTRAGRKETQYF
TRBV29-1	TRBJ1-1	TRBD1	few	CSVEGRDRDGFEAFF
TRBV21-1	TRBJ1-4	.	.	CASSNLPRLDSRTILF
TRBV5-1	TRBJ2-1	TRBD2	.	CASRGTSGRDEQFF
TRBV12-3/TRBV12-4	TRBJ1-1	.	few	CASSLENSYTEAFF
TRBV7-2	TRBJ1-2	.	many	CASSFGGQGSWNGYTF
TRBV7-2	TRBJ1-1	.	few	CASSLSGGAFF
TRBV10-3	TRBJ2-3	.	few	CAISESEGTDTQYF
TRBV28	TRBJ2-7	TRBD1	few	CASSSAGTGLYEQYF
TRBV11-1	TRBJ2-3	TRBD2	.	CASSPRSTSGNTDTQYF
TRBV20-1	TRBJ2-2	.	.	CSAREFRTGELFF
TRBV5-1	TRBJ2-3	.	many	CASSLASGTDTQYF
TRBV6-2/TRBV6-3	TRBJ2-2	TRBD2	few	CASSYSREGGRELFF
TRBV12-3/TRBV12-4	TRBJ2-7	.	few	CASTTYKGSRAYEQYF
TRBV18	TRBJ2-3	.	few	CASSPGLPADTQYF
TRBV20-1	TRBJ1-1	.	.	CSARDGGEAFF
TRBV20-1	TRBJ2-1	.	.	CSATKGPLGDEQFF
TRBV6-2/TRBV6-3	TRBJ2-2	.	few	CASRRDTNTGELFF
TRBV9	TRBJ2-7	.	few	CASSASGEGLDEQYF
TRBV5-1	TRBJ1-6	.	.	CASSLSGIGSPLHF
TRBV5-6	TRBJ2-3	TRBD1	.	CASSPTRQGVTDTQYF
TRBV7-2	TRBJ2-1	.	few	CASSLVVLGNEQFF
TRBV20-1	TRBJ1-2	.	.	CSAPPSLNYGYTF
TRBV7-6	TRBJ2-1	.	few	CASSLAGRFNEQFF
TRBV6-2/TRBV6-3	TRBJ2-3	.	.	CASRDPTDTQYF
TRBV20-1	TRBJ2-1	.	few	CSAQPGRSDEQFF
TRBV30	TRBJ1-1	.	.	CAWSVRQQHEAFF
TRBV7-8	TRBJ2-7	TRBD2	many	CASSLNGSPGGDEQYF
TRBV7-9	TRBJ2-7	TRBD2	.	CASSAGTSGLYEQYF
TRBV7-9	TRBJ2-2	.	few	CASNQGPVAGELFF
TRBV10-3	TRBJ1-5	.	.	CAISPGEGDQPQHF
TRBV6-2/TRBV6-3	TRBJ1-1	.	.	CASSLSRLNTEAFF
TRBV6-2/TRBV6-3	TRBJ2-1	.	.	CASKGTSYNEQFF
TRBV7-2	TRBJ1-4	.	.	CASSLGGSREKLFF
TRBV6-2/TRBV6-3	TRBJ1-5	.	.	CASSYYGQPNQPQHF
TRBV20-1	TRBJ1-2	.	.	CSASTIGGYTF
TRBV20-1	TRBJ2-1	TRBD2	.	CSALGLAGNEQFF
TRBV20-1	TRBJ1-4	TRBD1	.	CSAGQGANAEKLFF
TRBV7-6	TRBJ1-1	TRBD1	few	CASSLMGQGRLNTEAFF
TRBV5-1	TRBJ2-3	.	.	CASSLYSTDTQYF
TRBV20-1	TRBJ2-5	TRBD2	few	CSATGLAGRGETQYF
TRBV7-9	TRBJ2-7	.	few	CASRPQGTPYEQYF
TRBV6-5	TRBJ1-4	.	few	CASSYSTENEKLFF
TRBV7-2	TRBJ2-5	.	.	CASSLESAQYF
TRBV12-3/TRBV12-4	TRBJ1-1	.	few	CASSLFGRAPEAFF
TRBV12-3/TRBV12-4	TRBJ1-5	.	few	CASSWGGNSNQPQHF
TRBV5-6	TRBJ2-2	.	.	CASSQYMTYWELFF
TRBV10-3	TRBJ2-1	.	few	CAISEPFSRHNEQFF